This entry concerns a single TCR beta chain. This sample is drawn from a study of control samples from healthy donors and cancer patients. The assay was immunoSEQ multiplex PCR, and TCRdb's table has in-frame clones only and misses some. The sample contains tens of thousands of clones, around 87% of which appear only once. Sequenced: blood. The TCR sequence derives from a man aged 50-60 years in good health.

The CDR3 loop is CASSSGGVDYEQYF. CDR3 in DNA: TGTGCCAGCAGCTCCGGGGGGGTGGACTACGAGCAGTACTTC. The rearrangement links TRBV5-4 to TRBJ2-7; TRBD2 matches 8 bases. Germline CDR1 and CDR2: SGHNT and YYREEE (reference sequence). Trimming took 3 bases from V and 3 from J; bases not matched to a gene: 5. The CDR3 runs to 14 residues.